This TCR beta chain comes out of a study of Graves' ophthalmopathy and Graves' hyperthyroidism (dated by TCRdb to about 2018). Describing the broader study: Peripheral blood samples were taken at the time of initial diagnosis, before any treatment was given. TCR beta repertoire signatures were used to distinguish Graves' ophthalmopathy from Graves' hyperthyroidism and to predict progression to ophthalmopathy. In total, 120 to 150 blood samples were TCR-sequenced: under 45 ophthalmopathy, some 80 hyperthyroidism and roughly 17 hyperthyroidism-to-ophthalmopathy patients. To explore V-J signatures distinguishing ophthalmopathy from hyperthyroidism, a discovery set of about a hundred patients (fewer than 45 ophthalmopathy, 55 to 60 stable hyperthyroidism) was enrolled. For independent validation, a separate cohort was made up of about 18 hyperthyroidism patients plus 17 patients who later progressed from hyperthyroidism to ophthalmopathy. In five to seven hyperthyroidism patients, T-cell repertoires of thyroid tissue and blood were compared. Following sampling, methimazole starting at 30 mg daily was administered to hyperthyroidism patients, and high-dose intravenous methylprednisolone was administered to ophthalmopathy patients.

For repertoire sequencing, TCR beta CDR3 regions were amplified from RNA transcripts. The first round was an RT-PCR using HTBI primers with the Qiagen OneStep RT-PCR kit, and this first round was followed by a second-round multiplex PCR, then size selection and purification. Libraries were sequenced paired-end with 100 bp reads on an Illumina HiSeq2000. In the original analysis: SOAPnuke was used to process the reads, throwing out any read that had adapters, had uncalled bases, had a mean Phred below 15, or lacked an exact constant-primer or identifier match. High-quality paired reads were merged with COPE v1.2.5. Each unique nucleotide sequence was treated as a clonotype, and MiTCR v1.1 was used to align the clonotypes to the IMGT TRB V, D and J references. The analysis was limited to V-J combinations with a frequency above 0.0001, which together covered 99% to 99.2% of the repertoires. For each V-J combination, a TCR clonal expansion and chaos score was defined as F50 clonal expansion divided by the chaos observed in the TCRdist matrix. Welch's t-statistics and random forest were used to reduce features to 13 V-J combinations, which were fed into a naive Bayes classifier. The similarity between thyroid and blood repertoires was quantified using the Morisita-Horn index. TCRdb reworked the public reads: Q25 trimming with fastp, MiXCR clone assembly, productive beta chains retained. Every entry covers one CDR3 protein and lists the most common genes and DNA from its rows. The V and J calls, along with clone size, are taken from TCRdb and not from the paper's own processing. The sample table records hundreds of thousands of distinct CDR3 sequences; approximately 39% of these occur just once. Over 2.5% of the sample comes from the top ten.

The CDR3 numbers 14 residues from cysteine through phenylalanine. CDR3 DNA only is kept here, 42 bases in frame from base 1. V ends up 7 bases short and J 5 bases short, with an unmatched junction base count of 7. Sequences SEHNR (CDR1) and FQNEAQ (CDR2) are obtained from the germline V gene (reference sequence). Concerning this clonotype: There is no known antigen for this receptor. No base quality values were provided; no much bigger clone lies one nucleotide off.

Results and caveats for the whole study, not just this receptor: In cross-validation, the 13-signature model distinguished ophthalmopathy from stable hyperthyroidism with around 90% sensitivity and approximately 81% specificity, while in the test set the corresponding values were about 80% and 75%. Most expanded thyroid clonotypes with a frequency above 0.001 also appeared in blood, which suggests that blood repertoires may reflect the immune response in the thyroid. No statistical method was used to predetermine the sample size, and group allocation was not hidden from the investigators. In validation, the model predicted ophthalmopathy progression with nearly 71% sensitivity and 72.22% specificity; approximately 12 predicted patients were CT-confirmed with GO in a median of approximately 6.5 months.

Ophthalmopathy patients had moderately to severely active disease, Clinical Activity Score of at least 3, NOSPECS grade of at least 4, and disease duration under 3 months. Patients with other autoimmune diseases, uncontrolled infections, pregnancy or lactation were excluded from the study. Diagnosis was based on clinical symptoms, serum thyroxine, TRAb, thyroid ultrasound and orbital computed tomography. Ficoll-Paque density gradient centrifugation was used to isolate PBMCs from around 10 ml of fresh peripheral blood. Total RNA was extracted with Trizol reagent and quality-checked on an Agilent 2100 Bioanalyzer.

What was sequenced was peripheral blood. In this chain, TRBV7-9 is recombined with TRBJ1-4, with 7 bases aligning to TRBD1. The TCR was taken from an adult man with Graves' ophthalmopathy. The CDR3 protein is CASTGAGGNEKLFF. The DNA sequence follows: TGTGCCAGCACGGGGGCAGGGGGAAATGAAAAACTGTTTTTT.